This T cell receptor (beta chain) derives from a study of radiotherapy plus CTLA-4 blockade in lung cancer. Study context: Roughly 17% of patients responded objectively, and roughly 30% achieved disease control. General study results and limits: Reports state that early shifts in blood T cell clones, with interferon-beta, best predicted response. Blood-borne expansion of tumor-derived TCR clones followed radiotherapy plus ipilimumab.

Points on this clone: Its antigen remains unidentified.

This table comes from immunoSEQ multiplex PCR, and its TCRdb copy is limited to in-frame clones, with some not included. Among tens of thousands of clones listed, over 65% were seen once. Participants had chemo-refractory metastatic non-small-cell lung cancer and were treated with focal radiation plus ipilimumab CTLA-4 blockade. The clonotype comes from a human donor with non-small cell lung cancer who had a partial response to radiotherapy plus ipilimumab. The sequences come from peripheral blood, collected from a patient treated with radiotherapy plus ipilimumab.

CDR3 coding DNA: TGTGCCAGCAGCTTCGGGCAGGGGTCCTACGAGCAGTACTTC. Amino acid sequence: CASSFGQGSYEQYF. The rearrangement uses TRBV5-5 and TRBJ2-7, with a weak D call TRBD1 (6 bases). The V gene lost 2 bases and the J gene lost 1 base, with 10 bases spanning the gap. Germline V gives CDR1 SGHKS, CDR2 YYEKEE (reference sequence). The CDR3 sequence is 14 residues long.